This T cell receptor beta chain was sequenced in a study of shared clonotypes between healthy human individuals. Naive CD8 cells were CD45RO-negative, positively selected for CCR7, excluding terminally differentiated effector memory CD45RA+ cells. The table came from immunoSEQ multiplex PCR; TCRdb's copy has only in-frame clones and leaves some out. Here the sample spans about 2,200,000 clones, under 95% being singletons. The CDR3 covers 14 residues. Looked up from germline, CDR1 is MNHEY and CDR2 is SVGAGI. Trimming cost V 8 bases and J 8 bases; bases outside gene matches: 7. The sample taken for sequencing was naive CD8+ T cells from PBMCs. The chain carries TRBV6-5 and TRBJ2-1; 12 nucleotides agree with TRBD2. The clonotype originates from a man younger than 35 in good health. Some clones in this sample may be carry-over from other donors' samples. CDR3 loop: CASLTSGSGDEQFF. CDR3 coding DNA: TGTGCCAGCCTGACTAGCGGGAGTGGGGATGAGCAGTTCTTC.